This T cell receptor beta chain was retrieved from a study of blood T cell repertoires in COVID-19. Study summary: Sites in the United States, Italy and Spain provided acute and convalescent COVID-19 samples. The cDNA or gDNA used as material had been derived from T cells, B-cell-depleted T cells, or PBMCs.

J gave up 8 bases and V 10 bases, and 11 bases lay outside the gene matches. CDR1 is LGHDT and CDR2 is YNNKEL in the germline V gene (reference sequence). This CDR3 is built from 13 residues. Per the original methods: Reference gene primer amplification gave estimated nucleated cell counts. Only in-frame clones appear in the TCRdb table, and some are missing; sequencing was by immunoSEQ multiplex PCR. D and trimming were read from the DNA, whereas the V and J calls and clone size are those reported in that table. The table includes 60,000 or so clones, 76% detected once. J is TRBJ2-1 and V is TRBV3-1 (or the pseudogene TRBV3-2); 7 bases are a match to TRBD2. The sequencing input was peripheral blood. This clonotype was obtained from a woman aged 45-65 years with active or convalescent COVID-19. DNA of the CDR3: TGTGCCACCAAGATGACTAGCACCCATGAGCAGTTCTTC. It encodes CATKMTSTHEQFF.